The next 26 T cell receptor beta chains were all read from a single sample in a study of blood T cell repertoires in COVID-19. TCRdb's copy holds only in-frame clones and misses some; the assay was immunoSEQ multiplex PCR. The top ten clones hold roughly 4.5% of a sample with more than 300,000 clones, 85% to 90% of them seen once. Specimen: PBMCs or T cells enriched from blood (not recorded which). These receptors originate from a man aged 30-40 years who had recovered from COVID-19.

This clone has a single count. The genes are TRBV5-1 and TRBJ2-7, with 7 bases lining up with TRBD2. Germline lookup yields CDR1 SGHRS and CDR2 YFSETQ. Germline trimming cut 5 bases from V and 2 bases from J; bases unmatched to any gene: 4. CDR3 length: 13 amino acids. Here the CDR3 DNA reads TGCGCCAGCAGGGCCGGGGGGACCTACGAGCAGTACTTC. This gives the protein CASRAGGTYEQYF.

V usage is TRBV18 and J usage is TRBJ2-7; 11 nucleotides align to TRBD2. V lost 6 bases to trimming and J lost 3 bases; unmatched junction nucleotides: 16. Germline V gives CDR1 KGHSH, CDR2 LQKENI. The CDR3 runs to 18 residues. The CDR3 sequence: CASSPGLAARRGFYEQYF. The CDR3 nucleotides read TGTGCCAGCTCGCCGGGACTAGCGGCCCGGAGGGGGTTCTACGAGCAGTACTTC. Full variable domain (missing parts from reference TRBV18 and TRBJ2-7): NAGVMQNPRHLVRRRGQEARLRCSPMKGHSHVYWYRQLPEEGLKFMVYLQKENIIDESGMPKERFSAEFPKEGPSILRIQQVVRGDSAAYFCASSPGLAARRGFYEQYFGPGTRLTVT.

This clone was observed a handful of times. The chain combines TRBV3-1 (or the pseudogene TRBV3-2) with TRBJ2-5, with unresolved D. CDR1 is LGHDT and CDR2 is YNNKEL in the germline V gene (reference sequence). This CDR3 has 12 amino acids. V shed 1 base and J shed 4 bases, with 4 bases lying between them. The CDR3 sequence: CASSQAGETQYF. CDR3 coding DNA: TGTGCCAGCAGCCAAGCGGGAGAGACCCAGTACTTC.

Written as DNA, the CDR3 is TGTGCCAGCAGCGCCCCCGCGGGGAATCTTAACTATGGCTACACCTTC. It specifies CASSAPAGNLNYGYTF. V and J are TRBV9 and TRBJ1-2, with unresolved D. Per the germline V gene, CDR1 is SGDLS and CDR2 is YYNGEE. The CDR3 is 16 amino acids. V lost 3 bases and J lost 1, with 16 bases in between.

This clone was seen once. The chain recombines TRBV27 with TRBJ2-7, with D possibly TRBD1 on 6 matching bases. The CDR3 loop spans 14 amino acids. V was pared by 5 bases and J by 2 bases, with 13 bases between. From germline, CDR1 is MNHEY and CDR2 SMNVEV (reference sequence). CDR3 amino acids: CASSRTGLAYEQYF. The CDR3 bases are TGTGCCAGCAGTCGAACAGGGCTCGCCTACGAGCAGTACTTC.

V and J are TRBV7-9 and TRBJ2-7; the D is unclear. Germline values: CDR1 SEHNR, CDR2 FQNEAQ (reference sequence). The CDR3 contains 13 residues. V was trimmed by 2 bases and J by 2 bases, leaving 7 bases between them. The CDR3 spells CASSLSETYEQYF. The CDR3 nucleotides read TGTGCCAGCAGCTTATCCGAGACCTACGAGCAGTACTTC.

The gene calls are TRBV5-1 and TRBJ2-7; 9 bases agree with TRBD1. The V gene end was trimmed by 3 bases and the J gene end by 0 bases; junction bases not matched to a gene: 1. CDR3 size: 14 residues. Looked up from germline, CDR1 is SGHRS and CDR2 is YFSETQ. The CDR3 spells CASSSQGASYEQYF. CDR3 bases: TGCGCCAGCAGCTCACAGGGGGCCTCCTACGAGCAGTACTTC. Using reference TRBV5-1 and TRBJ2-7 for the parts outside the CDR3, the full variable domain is KAGVTQTPRYLIKTRGQQVTLSCSPISGHRSVSWYQQTPGQGLQFLFEYFSETQRNKGNFPGRFSGRQFSNSRSEMNVSTLELGDSALYLCASSSQGASYEQYFGPGTRLTVT.

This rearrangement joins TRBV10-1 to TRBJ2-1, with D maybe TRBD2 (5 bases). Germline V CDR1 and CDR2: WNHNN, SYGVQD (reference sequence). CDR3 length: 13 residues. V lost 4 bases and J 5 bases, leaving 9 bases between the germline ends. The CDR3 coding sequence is TGCGCCAGCAGTGTTACTAGGAACAATGAGCAGTTCTTC. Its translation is CASSVTRNNEQFF.

CDR3 nucleotides: TGTGCCAGCAGCCGCGTCACCCTGAGGACAGGGTACTCACCCCTCCACTTT. It codes for CASSRVTLRTGYSPLHF. The rearrangement links TRBV7-2 to TRBJ1-6; 8 bases fit TRBD1. The germline V gene encodes CDR1 SGHTA and CDR2 FQGNSA. The CDR3 spans 17 residues. With V trimmed by 5 bases and J by 10 bases, 16 bases remained unmatched. The variable domain in full, completed from reference TRBV7-2 and TRBJ1-6, reads GAGVSQSPSNKVTEKGKDVELRCDPISGHTALYWYRQSLGQGLEFLIYFQGNSAPDKSGLPSDRFSAERTGGSVSTLTIQRTQQEDSAVYLCASSRVTLRTGYSPLHFGNGTRLTVT.

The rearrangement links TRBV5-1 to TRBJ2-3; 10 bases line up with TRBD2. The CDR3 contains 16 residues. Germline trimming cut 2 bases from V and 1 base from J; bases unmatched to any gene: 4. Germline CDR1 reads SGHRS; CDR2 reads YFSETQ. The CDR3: CASSFTSGARTDTQYF. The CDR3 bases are TGCGCCAGCAGCTTTACTAGCGGGGCGCGCACAGATACGCAGTATTTT.

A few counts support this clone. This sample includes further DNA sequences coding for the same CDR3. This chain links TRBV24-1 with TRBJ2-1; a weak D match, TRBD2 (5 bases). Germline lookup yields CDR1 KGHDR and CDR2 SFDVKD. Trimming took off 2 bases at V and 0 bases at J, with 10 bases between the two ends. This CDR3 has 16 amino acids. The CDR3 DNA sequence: TGTGCCACCAGTGATTCTAGCCTAAGCTCCTACAATGAGCAGTTCTTC. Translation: CATSDSSLSSYNEQFF.

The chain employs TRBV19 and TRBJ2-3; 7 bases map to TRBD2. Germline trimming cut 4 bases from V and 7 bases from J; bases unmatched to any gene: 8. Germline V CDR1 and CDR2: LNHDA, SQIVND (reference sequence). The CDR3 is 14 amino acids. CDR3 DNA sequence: TGTGCCAGTAGTAGGGCGGGAGACGGAAATACGCAGTATTTT. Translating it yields CASSRAGDGNTQYF.

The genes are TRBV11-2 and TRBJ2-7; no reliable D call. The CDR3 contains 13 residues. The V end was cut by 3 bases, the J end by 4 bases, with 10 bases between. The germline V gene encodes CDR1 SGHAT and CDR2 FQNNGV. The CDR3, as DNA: TGTGCCAGCAGCTTTAATGGGCTATACGAGCAGTACTTC. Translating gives CASSFNGLYEQYF.

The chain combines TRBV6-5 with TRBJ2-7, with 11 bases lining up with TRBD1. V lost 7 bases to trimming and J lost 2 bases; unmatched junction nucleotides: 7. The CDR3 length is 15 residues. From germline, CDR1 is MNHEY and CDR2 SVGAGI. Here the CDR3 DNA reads TGTGCCAGCAACGGACAGGGGGCGGGGGCCTACGAGCAGTACTTC. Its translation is CASNGQGAGAYEQYF.

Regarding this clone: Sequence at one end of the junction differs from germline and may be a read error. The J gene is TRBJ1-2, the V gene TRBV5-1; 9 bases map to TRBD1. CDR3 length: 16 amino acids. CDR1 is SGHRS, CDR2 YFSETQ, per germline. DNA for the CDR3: TGCGCCAGCAGCCTAACCCCAACCGGGACAGGGAGCCAACTTCCCTTC. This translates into CASSLTPTGTGSQLPF.

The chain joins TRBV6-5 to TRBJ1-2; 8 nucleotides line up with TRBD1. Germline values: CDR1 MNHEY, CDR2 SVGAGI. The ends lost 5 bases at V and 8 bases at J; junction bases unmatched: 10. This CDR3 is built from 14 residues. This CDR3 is CASSPRGRPVGYTF. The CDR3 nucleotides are TGTGCCAGCAGTCCCAGGGGGCGCCCCGTAGGCTACACCTTC.

DNA for the CDR3: TGTGCCTGGAGTCCACCGGGAGTGACTGGGAATGAAAAACTGTTTTTT. Amino acid sequence: CAWSPPGVTGNEKLFF. The chain combines TRBV30 with TRBJ1-4, with D hard to call. Trimming removed 2 bases at V and 5 bases at J, with 18 bases between. The CDR3 consists of 16 residues. CDR1 and CDR2 from the germline V gene are GTSNPN and SVGIG (reference sequence). The variable domain in full, with the rest retrieved from reference TRBV30 and TRBJ1-4, is SQTIHQWPATLVQPVGSPLSLECTVEGTSNPNLYWYRQAAGRGLQLLFYSVGIGQISSEVPQNLSASRPQDRQFILSSKKLLLSDSGFYLCAWSPPGVTGNEKLFFGSGTQLSVL.

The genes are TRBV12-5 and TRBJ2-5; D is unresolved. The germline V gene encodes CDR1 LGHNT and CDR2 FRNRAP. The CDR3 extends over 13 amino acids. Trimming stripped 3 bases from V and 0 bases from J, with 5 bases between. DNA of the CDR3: TGTGCTAGTGGTTTAAGCTACCAAGAGACCCAGTACTTC. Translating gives CASGLSYQETQYF.

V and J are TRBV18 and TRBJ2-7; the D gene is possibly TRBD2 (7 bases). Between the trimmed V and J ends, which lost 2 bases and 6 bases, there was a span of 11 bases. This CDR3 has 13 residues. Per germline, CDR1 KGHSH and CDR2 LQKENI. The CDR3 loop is CASSPAGAFEQYF. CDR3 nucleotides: TGTGCCAGCTCACCAGCGGGGGCATTCGAGCAGTACTTC.

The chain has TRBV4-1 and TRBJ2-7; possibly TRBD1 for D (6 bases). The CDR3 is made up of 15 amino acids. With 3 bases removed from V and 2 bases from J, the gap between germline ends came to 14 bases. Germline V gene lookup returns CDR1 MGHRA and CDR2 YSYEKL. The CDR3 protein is CASSQYDRIPYEQYF. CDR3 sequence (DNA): TGCGCCAGCAGCCAGTACGACAGGATCCCCTACGAGCAGTACTTC.

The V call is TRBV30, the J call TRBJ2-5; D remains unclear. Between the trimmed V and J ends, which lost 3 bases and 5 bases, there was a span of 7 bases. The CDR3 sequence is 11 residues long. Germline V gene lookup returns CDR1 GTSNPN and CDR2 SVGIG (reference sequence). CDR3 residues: CAWSLRETQYF. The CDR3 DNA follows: TGTGCCTGGAGCCTCCGGGAGACCCAGTACTTC.

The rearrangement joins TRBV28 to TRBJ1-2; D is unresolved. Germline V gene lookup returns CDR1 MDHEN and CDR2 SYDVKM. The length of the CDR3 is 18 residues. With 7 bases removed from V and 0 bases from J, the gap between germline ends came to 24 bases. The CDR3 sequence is CASTGLDKADPTNYGYTF. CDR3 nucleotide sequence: TGTGCCAGCACCGGCCTCGACAAGGCCGACCCTACTAACTATGGCTACACCTTC.

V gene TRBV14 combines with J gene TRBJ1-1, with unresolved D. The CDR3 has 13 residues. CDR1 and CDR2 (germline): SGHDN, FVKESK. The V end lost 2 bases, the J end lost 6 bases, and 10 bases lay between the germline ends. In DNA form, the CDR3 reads TGTGCCAGCAGCCAACGGGTTGTCCCTGAAGCTTTCTTT. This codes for CASSQRVVPEAFF.

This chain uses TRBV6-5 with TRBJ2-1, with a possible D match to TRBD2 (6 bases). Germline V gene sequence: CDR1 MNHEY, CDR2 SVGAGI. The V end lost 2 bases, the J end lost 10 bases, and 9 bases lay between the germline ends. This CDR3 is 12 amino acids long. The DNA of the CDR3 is TGTGCCAGCAGTTACGTCGCGGGAGAGCAGTTCTTC. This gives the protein CASSYVAGEQFF.

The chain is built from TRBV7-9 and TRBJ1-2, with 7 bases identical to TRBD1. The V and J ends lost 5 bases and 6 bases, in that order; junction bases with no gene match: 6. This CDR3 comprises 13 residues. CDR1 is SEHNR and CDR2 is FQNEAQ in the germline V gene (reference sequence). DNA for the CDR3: TGTGCCAGCAGCGTGGAGGGGGCTAATGGCTACACCTTC. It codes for CASSVEGANGYTF.

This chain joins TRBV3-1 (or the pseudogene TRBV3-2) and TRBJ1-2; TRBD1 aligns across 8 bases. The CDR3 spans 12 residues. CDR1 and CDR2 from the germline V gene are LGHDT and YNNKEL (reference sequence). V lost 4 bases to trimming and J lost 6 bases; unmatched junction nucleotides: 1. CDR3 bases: TGTGCCAGCAGCCCGGACAGGGATGGCTACACCTTC. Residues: CASSPDRDGYTF.